The 14 T cell receptor beta chains listed next were all sequenced from one sample in a study of CD8+CD57+ T cells in acquired aplastic anemia. Both TCR beta VDJ combination and CDR3 sequence profiling were carried out. Genomic DNA was the template for this profiling. TCRdb re-called the reads with MiXCR, one entry per CDR3 protein. This sample has a few hundred thousand distinct CDR3 sequences; around 30% occur once, and the top ten carry under 0.95%. Sequenced patients had shown CD8+CD57+ cell expansion by flow cytometry. The sample consisted of sorted CD4+, CD8+, or CD8+CD57+ T cells (not recorded which) from PBMCs. Source of these receptors: a human donor with aplastic anemia.

A single count supports this clonotype. Given a much more abundant clone one base away, this may be a read error. V gene TRBV12-3 or TRBV12-4 combines with J gene TRBJ1-6; D is perhaps TRBD1 (5 bases). This CDR3 comprises 14 residues. The CDR3 loop reads CANSSRVFNSPLHF. The DNA for the CDR3 is TGTGCCAACAGTTCCAGGGTTTTTAATTCACCCCTCCACTTT.

Ten or more counts support this clonotype. This chain uses TRBV29-1 with TRBJ2-1; D unclear. Germline V gene data show CDR1 as SQVTM and CDR2 as ANQGSEA. The CDR3 sequence is 12 residues long. V lost 6 bases, J lost 8 bases, and 14 bases lay in between. The CDR3 spells CSVARIGDEQFF. CDR3 bases: TGCAGCGTCGCCCGAATTGGGGATGAGCAGTTCTTC.

In this sample, this clonotype turned up many times. Written as DNA, the CDR3 is TGTGCCAGCAGCCCCTCGTCCCGTGGCTACACCTTC. Protein sequence: CASSPSSRGYTF. The chain employs TRBV7-2 and TRBJ1-2; D remains ambiguous. Per the germline V gene, CDR1 is SGHTA and CDR2 is FQGNSA. V dropped 5 bases and J dropped 7 bases, with 11 bases sitting between them. The CDR3 covers 12 residues.

This clonotype was detected ten times or more. The chain employs TRBV4-1 and TRBJ1-5, with D perhaps matching TRBD1 (5 bases). Per the germline V gene, CDR1 is MGHRA and CDR2 is YSYEKL. The CDR3 runs to 15 residues. The ends were cut back, 5 bases at V and 2 bases at J, with 13 bases in the middle. CDR3 loop: CASSENGQGNQPQHF. Here the CDR3 DNA reads TGCGCCAGCAGCGAAAATGGACAAGGCAATCAGCCCCAGCATTTT.

CDR3 nucleotides: TGTGCCAGCAGTCCCGGACTAGCGGGAAGATCCTACGAGCAGTACTTC. This encodes CASSPGLAGRSYEQYF. The chain links TRBV12-3 or TRBV12-4 to TRBJ2-7; 12 nucleotides agree with TRBD2. Trimming took 5 bases from V and 1 from J; bases not matched to a gene: 6. This CDR3 spans 16 amino acids.

Here the CDR3 reads CASRGGGADTEAFF. CDR3 nucleotides: TGCGCCAGCAGAGGAGGGGGGGCCGACACTGAAGCTTTCTTT. The rearrangement uses TRBV10-1 and TRBJ1-1; D is possibly TRBD1 (6 bases). Germline CDR1 and CDR2: WNHNN and SYGVQD (reference sequence). Trimming pared 6 bases from V and 3 bases from J, leaving 14 bases between. The CDR3 consists of 14 residues.

The chain recombines TRBV25-1 with TRBJ2-3, with 10 nucleotides matching TRBD1. The germline gives CDR1 MGHDK, CDR2 SYGVNS. V shed 9 bases, J shed 5 bases, and the junction held 20 bases outside the gene matches. CDR3 length: 18 amino acids. CDR3 protein: CASSTEDRGFRKRDTQYF. The CDR3 nucleotides read TGTGCCAGTAGTACCGAGGACAGGGGGTTTAGGAAGCGAGATACGCAGTATTTT.

V is TRBV25-1 and J is TRBJ1-1; D remains unclear. Trimming took off 4 bases at V and 5 bases at J, with 11 bases between the two ends. The CDR3 is 13 residues long. The germline CDR1 and CDR2 sequences are MGHDK and SYGVNS. CDR3 DNA sequence: TGTGCCAGCAGTGGTCAAATGGATACTGAAGCTTTCTTT. This translates into CASSGQMDTEAFF.

This chain joins TRBV10-3 and TRBJ2-7; D call uncertain. V gave up 3 bases and J gave up 4 bases, with 13 bases separating them. Germline V lookup: CDR1 ENHRY, CDR2 SYGVKD. The CDR3 totals 14 residues. This CDR3 is CAISEGQVGYEQYF. CDR3 sequence (DNA): TGTGCCATCAGTGAAGGGCAGGTGGGTTACGAGCAGTACTTC.

The sample holds a few counts of this clonotype. V is TRBV20-1 and J is TRBJ2-3, with D maybe TRBD2 (6 bases). The ends were cut back, 4 bases at V and 0 bases at J, with 11 bases in the middle. This CDR3 contains 14 residues. CDR1 is DFQATT and CDR2 is SNEGSKA in the germline V gene (reference sequence). CDR3 residues: CSATRDWSTDTQYF. CDR3 nucleotides: TGCAGTGCTACGCGGGACTGGAGCACAGATACGCAGTATTTT.

The chain is built from TRBV24-1 and TRBJ2-1, with D tentatively TRBD1 (6 bases). There are 16 residues in the CDR3. The germline V gene has CDR1 KGHDR and CDR2 SFDVKD. Between the trimmed V and J ends, which lost 1 base and 9 bases, there was a span of 18 bases. The CDR3, as DNA: TGTGCCACCAGTGATTTCGGCAGGGGAAGTACTGGTGAGCAGTTCTTC. Encoded protein: CATSDFGRGSTGEQFF.

This clonotype has more than one count but fewer than ten. The rearrangement links TRBV19 to TRBJ1-6, with D maybe TRBD1 (5 bases). This CDR3 spans 14 amino acids. Trimming took 7 bases from V and 7 from J, leaving 14 bases between them. Germline-derived CDR1 and CDR2 are LNHDA and SQIVND (reference sequence). DNA of the CDR3: TGTGCCAGTAACCCTGGTCGGACAAATTCACCCCTCCACTTT. It specifies CASNPGRTNSPLHF. The complete variable domain, with remaining parts taken from reference TRBV19 and TRBJ1-6, reads DGGITQSPKYLFRKEGQNVTLSCEQNLNHDAMYWYRQDPGQGLRLIYYSQIVNDFQKGDIAEGYSVSREKKESFPLTVTSAQKNPTAFYLCASNPGRTNSPLHFGNGTRLTVT.

There are a few counts of this clonotype. The J gene is TRBJ2-3, the V gene TRBV4-1; D is undetermined. Germline values: CDR1 MGHRA, CDR2 YSYEKL. The length of the CDR3 is 17 residues. V lost 4 bases and J 5 bases, leaving 22 bases between the germline ends. The CDR3 is CASSPTPPGTLGDTQYF. CDR3 coding DNA: TGCGCCAGCAGCCCGACTCCGCCAGGCACTTTGGGAGATACGCAGTATTTT.

In this sample, this clonotype turned up a few times. The J gene is TRBJ2-5, the V gene TRBV20-1, with 7 bases fitting TRBD2. Germline V gene sequence: CDR1 DFQATT, CDR2 SNEGSKA (reference sequence). CDR3 size: 14 residues. Trimming removed 6 bases from V and 3 bases from J; junction bases left unmatched: 10. In DNA form, the CDR3 reads TGCAGTGCAAAACGAGGACTAGGGAAAGAGACCCAGTACTTC. The encoded protein is CSAKRGLGKETQYF.